Only a few counts were recorded for the clone carrying this T cell receptor beta chain. Its antigen is unidentified. These data come from a study of T-cell reconstitution after alpha-beta-depleted transplantation in children. Unique molecular identifiers featured in how the TCRbeta library was prepared. One entry per CDR3 protein, called by TCRdb with MiXCR from the PCR reads. The data contain about a million distinct CDR3 sequences, about 29% of them singletons. Study-level findings and limits: Several hundred expanded graft clones reportedly were the source of alpha-beta T cells about two months after transplant.

This sample comprised PBMCs, mostly from graft donor cells, obtained 360 days after TCRalphabeta/CD19-depleted stem cell transplant. This TCR was recovered from a boy in the first two years of life who had a stem cell transplant for SCID, so the T cells may come from the graft donor.

CDR3 in DNA: TGCAGTGCTAGAGATCAAGCCGGGATGGGAAACACCATATATTTT. It codes for CSARDQAGMGNTIYF. The chain carries TRBV20-1 and TRBJ1-3; D unclear. V lost 0 bases and J lost 4, with 13 bases in between. Germline values: CDR1 DFQATT, CDR2 SNEGSKA (reference sequence). The CDR3 loop spans 15 amino acids.